The present T cell receptor beta chain was sequenced within a study of cytomegalovirus exposure and HLA in healthy donors. PCR was performed using 60 Vbeta and 13 Jbeta primers. The repertoire was sequenced with immunoSEQ multiplex PCR; TCRdb's copy has only in-frame clones and lacks some. The data show about 130,000 clones, about 80% seen once. V gave up 2 bases and J gave up 8 bases; unmatched junction bases: 4. Germline loops: CDR1 SEHNR, CDR2 FQNEAQ (reference sequence). The CDR3 sequence is 13 residues long. Sequenced: PBMCs. This receptor was taken from a woman in her 50s in good health and CMV-seronegative. The chain uses TRBV7-9 and TRBJ1-2; the match to TRBD1 covers 8 bases. The CDR3: CASSLSGTGGYTF. In DNA form, the CDR3 reads TGTGCCAGCAGCTTATCGGGGACAGGCGGCTACACCTTC.